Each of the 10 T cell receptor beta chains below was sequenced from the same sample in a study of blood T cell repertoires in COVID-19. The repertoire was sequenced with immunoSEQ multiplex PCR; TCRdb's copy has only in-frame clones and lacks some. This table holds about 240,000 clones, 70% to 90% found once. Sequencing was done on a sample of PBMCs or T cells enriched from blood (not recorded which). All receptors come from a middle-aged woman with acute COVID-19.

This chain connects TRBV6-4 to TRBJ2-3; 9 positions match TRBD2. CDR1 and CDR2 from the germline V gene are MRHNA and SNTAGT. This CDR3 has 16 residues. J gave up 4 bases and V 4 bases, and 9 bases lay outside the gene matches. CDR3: CASSASGNTGPDTQYF. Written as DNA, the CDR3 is TGTGCCAGCAGTGCTAGCGGGAATACAGGCCCAGATACGCAGTATTTT.

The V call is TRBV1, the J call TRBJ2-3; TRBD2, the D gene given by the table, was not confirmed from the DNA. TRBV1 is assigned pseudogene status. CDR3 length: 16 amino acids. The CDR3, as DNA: TGCACCAGCAGCCCCGGACTAGCGGGAGTAACAGATACGCAGTATTTT. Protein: CTSSPGLAGVTDTQYF.

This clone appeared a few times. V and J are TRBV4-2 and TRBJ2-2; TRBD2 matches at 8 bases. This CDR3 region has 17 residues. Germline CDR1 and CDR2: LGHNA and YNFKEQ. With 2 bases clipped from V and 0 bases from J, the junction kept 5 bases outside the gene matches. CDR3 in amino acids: CASSQRVAGPNTGELFF. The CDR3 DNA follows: TGTGCCAGCAGCCAAAGGGTAGCGGGGCCGAACACCGGGGAGCTGTTTTTT.

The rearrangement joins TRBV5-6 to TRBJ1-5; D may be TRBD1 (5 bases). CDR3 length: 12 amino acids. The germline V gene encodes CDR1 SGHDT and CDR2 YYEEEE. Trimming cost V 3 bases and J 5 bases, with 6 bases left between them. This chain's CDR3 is CASSSQDQPQHF. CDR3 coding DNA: TGTGCCAGCAGCTCACAGGATCAGCCCCAGCATTTT.

The CDR3 nucleotides read TGTGCCAGCTCACAACAGGGGGCGAACGAGCAGTACTTC. This sequence encodes CASSQQGANEQYF. This sequence joins TRBV18 and TRBJ2-7; 9 positions match TRBD1. V trimming: 4 bases; J trimming: 5 bases; junction bases outside the gene matches: 3. The CDR3 has 13 amino acids. Germline V gene sequence: CDR1 KGHSH, CDR2 LQKENI.

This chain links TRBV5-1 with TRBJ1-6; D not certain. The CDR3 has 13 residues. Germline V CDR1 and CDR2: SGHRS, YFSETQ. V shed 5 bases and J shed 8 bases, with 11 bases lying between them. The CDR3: CASSSTIHSPLHF. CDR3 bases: TGCGCCAGCAGTTCGACAATCCATTCACCCCTCCACTTT.

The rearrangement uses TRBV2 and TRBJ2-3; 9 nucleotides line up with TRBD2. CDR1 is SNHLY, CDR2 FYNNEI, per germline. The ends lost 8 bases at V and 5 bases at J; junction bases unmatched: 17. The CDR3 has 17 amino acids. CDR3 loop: CASYRAGGPRIRDTQYF. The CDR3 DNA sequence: TGTGCCAGCTACAGGGCGGGAGGGCCCAGAATAAGAGATACGCAGTATTTT.

The DNA of the CDR3 is TGCAGTGCTAGTTATGGAGCGGAGGTCACAGATACGCAGTATTTT. The encoded protein is CSASYGAEVTDTQYF. This chain links TRBV20-1 with TRBJ2-3; TRBD2 is a possible D gene (5 bases). Germline CDR1 reads DFQATT; CDR2 reads SNEGSKA (reference sequence). Trimming shortened V by 3 bases and J by 2 bases, and 15 bases separated the two germline ends. The CDR3 spans 15 residues.

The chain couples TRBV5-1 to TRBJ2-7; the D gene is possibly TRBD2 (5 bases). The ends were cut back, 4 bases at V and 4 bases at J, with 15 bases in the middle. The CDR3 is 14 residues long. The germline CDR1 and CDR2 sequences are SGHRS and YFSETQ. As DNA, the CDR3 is TGCGCCAGCAGCCCGGGCGGAGGCGGTTACGAGCAGTACTTC. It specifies CASSPGGGGYEQYF.

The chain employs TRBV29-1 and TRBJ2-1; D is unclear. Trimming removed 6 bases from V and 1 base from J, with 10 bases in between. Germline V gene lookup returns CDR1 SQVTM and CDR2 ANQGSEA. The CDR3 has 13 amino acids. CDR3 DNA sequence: TGCAGCGTCGCCGCCAGTTCCTACAATGAGCAGTTCTTC. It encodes CSVAASSYNEQFF.